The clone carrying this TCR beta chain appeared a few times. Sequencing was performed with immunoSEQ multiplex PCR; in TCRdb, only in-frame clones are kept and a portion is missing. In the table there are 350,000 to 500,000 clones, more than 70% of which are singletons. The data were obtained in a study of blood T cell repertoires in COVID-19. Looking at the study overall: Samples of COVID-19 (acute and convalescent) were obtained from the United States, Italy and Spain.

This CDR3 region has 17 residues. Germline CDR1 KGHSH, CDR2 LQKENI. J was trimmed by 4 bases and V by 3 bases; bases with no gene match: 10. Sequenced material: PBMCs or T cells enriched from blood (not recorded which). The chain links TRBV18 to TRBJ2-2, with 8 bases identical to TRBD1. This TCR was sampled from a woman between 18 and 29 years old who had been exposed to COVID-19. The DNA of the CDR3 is TGTGCCAGCTCACCCGGGACAGGCGACCTCGGCACCGGGGAGCTGTTTTTT. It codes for CASSPGTGDLGTGELFF. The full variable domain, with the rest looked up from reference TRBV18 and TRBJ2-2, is NAGVMQNPRHLVRRRGQEARLRCSPMKGHSHVYWYRQLPEEGLKFMVYLQKENIIDESGMPKERFSAEFPKEGPSILRIQQVVRGDSAAYFCASSPGTGDLGTGELFFGEGSRLTVL.